This T cell receptor (beta chain) derives from a study of cytomegalovirus exposure and HLA in healthy donors. Study observations and caveats: According to the study, around 180 TCR beta chains were cytomegalovirus-associated. Rarity marked most TCR sequences, yet some public TCRs occurred in many donors.

The table came from immunoSEQ multiplex PCR; TCRdb's copy has only in-frame clones and leaves some out. The sample lists 110,000 to 150,000 clones; 86% were seen once. Worth noting for this clone: Its antigen is unidentified.

Separate from the roughly 670-subject first cohort, the roughly 120-subject validation cohort was the one that the donors belonged to. From germline, CDR1 is MNHNS and CDR2 SASEGT. Trimming shortened V by 3 bases and J by 9 bases, and 12 bases separated the two germline ends. This CDR3 has 14 residues. The receptor comes from a young man in good health and CMV-seronegative. V is TRBV6-1 and J is TRBJ1-6; D not certain. Sequencing was carried out using PBMCs. The CDR3 coding sequence is TGTGCCAGCAGTGACTGGAGGGTACGTTCACCCCTCCACTTT. Amino acids: CASSDWRVRSPLHF.